A selection of T cell receptor beta chains follows, all from one sample in a study of blood T cell repertoires in COVID-19. The method was immunoSEQ multiplex PCR; TCRdb's version includes in-frame clones alone and lacks a portion of them. Among roughly 200,000 clones listed, approximately 80% were seen once. Material for sequencing was peripheral blood. The origin of the receptors is a man between 50 and 59 years old who had recovered from COVID-19. CDR3s include the opening cysteine and the closing phenylalanine or tryptophan. Each record gives: clone size, J gene, V gene, D gene, CDR3 protein, CDR3 DNA. D genes are given only for firm matches. Some rows mark clone size as missing; the rest say once, few, many or name a class of expanded clone.

- TRBJ2-7 TRBV12-3/TRBV12-4 - CASSPTTTYEQYF TGTGCCAGCAGTCCGACAACCACCTACGAGCAGTACTTC
few TRBJ2-1 TRBV11-3 TRBD2 CASSSRSGKGNEQFF TGTGCCAGCAGCTCACGTAGCGGGAAGGGTAATGAGCAGTTCTTC
- TRBJ2-3 TRBV5-1 TRBD1 CATAGTGDSTDTQYF TGCGCCACCGCTGGGACAGGGGACAGCACAGATACGCAGTATTTT
- TRBJ2-3 TRBV24-1 - CATSDLYRDTQYF TGTGCCACCAGTGATTTGTATCGGGATACGCAGTATTTT
- TRBJ2-1 TRBV5-1 TRBD2 CASSLVLGLAGGMGLNEQFF TGCGCCAGCAGCTTGGTTCTGGGACTAGCGGGAGGAATGGGATTGAATGAGCAGTTCTTC
- TRBJ2-7 TRBV5-1 - CASSRGHGVTISYEQYF TGCGCCAGCAGCCGCGGGCATGGGGTCACAATCTCCTACGAGCAGTACTTC
- TRBJ2-3 TRBV27 TRBD2 CASSSLTSYQDTQYF TGTGCCAGCAGTTCCCTGACTAGCTACCAAGATACGCAGTATTTT
few TRBJ2-3 TRBV10-3 TRBD1 CAIRGTGAGTDTQYF TGTGCCATCAGGGGGACAGGGGCAGGCACAGATACGCAGTATTTT
- TRBJ2-5 TRBV21-1 - CASSVKETQYF TGTGCCAGCAGTGTTAAAGAGACCCAGTACTTC
- TRBJ2-2 TRBV19 TRBD2 CASSPAGGFSRGTGELFF TGTGCCAGTAGCCCAGCGGGAGGCTTTAGTCGCGGGACCGGGGAGCTGTTTTTT
- TRBJ2-7 TRBV5-5 TRBD2 CASSLRLAGSYEQYF TGTGCCAGCAGCTTAAGACTAGCGGGCTCCTACGAGCAGTACTTC
- TRBJ2-2 TRBV7-2 - CASSPGYSTNTGELFF TGTGCCAGCAGCCCAGGGTACTCCACGAACACCGGGGAGCTGTTTTTT
- TRBJ2-7 TRBV6-6 TRBD2 CASSYSSGRKMGEQYF TGTGCCAGCAGTTACTCTAGCGGGAGGAAAATGGGCGAGCAGTACTTC
once TRBJ1-2 TRBV19 TRBD1 CASSTPGTDPANYGYTF TGTGCCAGTAGTACCCCAGGGACAGATCCCGCTAACTATGGCTACACCTTC
few TRBJ2-7 TRBV2 - CASKNQGTYEQYF TGTGCCAGCAAAAACCAGGGCACCTACGAGCAGTACTTC